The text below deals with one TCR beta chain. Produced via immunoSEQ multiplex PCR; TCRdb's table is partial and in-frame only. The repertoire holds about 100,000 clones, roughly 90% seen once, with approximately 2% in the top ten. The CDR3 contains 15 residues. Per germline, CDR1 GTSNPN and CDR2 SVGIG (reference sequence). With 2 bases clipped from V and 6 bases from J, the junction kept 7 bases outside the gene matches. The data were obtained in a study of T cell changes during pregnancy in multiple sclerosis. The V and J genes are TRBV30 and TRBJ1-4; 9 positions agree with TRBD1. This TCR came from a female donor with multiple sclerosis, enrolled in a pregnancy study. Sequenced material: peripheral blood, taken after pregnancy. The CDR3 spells CAWSLGQGGHEKLFF. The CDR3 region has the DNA TGTGCCTGGAGTTTGGGACAGGGCGGTCATGAAAAACTGTTTTTT.